The T cell receptor (beta chain) described here comes from a study of shared T cell receptors in the human thymus. Trimming shortened V by 2 bases and J by 4 bases, and 9 bases separated the two germline ends. CDR1 is MNHNS and CDR2 is SASEGT in the germline V gene. This CDR3 is 15 amino acids long. Sequencing used immunoSEQ multiplex PCR; TCRdb keeps in-frame clones, though not all of them. This sample has 500,000 to 850,000 clones, with approximately 87% found just once. The same data also contributed to another study, on human thymus T cells. That publication notes: In corrective heart surgery, resections were taken, and these provided the thymus tissue.

The TCR originated in a boy under two years old with a congenital heart defect. The chain recombines TRBV6-1 with TRBJ2-6; D unresolved. The material sequenced was thymocytes. The CDR3 here is CASSEIGVGANVLTF. CDR3 nucleotide sequence: TGTGCCAGCAGTGAAATCGGTGTGGGGGCCAACGTCCTGACTTTC.